This TCR beta chain came from a study of cytomegalovirus exposure and HLA in healthy donors. In the PCR, 60 Vbeta and 13 Jbeta primers were used. Some clones are missing from TCRdb's copy, which holds only in-frame ones; the method was immunoSEQ multiplex PCR. The sample carries around 45,000 clones, 51% recorded once. Study results and caveats: Several of the most significant clusters appeared linked to common viral pathogens, based on a later analysis. Generally TCR sequences proved uncommon, though certain public TCRs appeared in numerous donors.

This clone was detected only a few times. Its target is not known. CDR1 MGHRA and CDR2 YSYEKL come from the germline V gene. J gave up 4 bases and V 3 bases, and 3 bases lay outside the gene matches. This CDR3 has 15 residues. The rearrangement joins TRBV4-1 to TRBJ2-1; 10 bases map to TRBD2. The source material was PBMCs. This sequence was found in a man aged 60 to 75 in good health and CMV-seronegative. CDR3 nucleotide sequence: TGCGCCAGCAGCCAGCTAGCGGGGGAATACAATGAGCAGTTCTTC. Encoded protein: CASSQLAGEYNEQFF.